This entry lists 4 T cell receptor beta chains sequenced from one sample in a study of T cells in Graves' hyperthyroidism and ophthalmopathy. What was amplified from RNA transcripts were TCR beta CDR3 regions. The HTBI set primed first-round TCR CDR3 RT-PCR. TCRdb re-called the multiplex PCR reads through MiXCR, storing one row per CDR3 protein. The data hold hundreds of thousands of distinct CDR3 sequences, with 12% to 15% observed a single time. What was sequenced was blood. The receptors stem from a woman between 18 and 29 years old with Graves' hyperthyroidism.

This clonotype showed up many times. The chain combines TRBV20-1 with TRBJ2-7, with TRBD2 as a possible D gene (6 bases). This CDR3 contains 14 residues. V gave up 6 bases and J gave up 0 bases, with 15 bases separating them. Germline V gives CDR1 DFQATT, CDR2 SNEGSKA (reference sequence). CDR3: CSAALAEGSYEQYF. The CDR3 coding sequence is TGCAGTGCGGCCCTGGCGGAGGGCTCCTACGAGCAGTACTTC.

This clonotype was detected many times. This chain joins TRBV30 and TRBJ1-1; D remains ambiguous. Germline lookup yields CDR1 GTSNPN and CDR2 SVGIG (reference sequence). The CDR3 totals 15 residues. The V gene lost 1 base and the J gene lost 3 bases, with 15 bases spanning the gap. CDR3 DNA: TGTGCCTGGAGTGGAGGACGGTCCTTTTACACTGAAGCTTTCTTT. This encodes CAWSGGRSFYTEAFF.

The table lists this clonotype with a few counts. The gene calls are TRBV12-3 or TRBV12-4 and TRBJ1-1; D remains ambiguous. CDR3 length: 16 amino acids. Trimming took off 3 bases at V and 5 bases at J, with 19 bases between the two ends. The CDR3 is CASSFRRGLPATEAFF. For the CDR3, the DNA is TGTGCCAGCAGTTTTCGTCGGGGTTTACCTGCTACTGAAGCTTTCTTT.

This clonotype was picked up many times. CDR3: CASSRTTGGSTGELFF. The DNA for the CDR3 is TGTGCCAGCAGTCGGACGACAGGGGGCTCGACCGGGGAGCTGTTTTTT. The chain couples TRBV28 to TRBJ2-2; TRBD1 agrees at 10 bases. With V trimmed by 5 bases and J by 5 bases, 8 bases remained unmatched. The CDR3 loop spans 16 amino acids. The germline V gene encodes CDR1 MDHEN and CDR2 SYDVKM. The full variable domain, completed using reference TRBV28 and TRBJ2-2, is DVKVTQSSRYLVKRTGEKVFLECVQDMDHENMFWYRQDPGLGLRLIYFSYDVKMKEKGDIPEGYSVSREKKERFSLILESASTNQTSMYLCASSRTTGGSTGELFFGEGSRLTVL.